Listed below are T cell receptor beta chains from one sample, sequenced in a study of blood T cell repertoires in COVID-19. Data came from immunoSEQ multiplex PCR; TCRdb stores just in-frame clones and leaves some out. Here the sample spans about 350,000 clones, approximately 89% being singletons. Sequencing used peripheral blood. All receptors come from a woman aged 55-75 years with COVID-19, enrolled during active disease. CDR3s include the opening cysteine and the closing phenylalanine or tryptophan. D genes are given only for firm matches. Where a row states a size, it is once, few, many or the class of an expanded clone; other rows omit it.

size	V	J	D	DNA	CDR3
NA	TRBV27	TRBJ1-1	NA	TGTGCCAGCAGTCGGTCGACAGGAGCGCTGAGATTGAACACTGAAGCTTTCTTT	CASSRSTGALRLNTEAFF
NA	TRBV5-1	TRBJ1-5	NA	TGCGCCAGCAGCTTGGGGCAGAACAATCAGCCCCAGCATTTT	CASSLGQNNQPQHF
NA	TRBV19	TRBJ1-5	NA	TGTGCCAGTAGTACGCCCTCGGGGGGGTCTCAGCCCCAGCATTTT	CASSTPSGGSQPQHF
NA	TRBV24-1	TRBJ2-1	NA	TGTGCCACCAGTGATTCCGTAGGGGGTACCTACAATGAGCAGTTCTTC	CATSDSVGGTYNEQFF
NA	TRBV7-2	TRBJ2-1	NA	TGTGCCAGCAGCCTTAGAGTTAGCGATGAGCAGTTCTTC	CASSLRVSDEQFF
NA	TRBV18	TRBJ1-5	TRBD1	TGTGCCAGCTCTCCCAGACAGGGGGAACAGCCCCAGCATTTT	CASSPRQGEQPQHF
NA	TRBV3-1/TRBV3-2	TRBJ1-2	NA	TGTGCCAGCAGCCAAGATCCGAGGGGCTACACCTTC	CASSQDPRGYTF
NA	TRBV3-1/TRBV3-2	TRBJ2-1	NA	TGTGCCAGCAGCCAGGGCTTCCTCATTGGCTCCTACAATGAGCAGTTCTTC	CASSQGFLIGSYNEQFF
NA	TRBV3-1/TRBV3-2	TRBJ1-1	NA	TGTGCCAGCCGCAGCGCGAACACTGAAGCTTTCTTT	CASRSANTEAFF
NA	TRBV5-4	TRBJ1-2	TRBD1	TGTGCCAGCAGCTTAGACAGGGGAAGAGGAGGCTACACCTTC	CASSLDRGRGGYTF
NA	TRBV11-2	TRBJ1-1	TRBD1	TGTGCCAGCAGCGAGGGGGCAGGAGTAGCTTTCTTT	CASSEGAGVAFF
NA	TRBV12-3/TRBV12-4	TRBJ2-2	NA	TGTGCCAGCAGAGGGGTCGGGGAGCTGTTTTTT	CASRGVGELFF
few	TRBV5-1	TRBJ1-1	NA	TGCGCCAGCAGCTTGTTAACGGGGTTGAACACTGAAGCTTTCTTT	CASSLLTGLNTEAFF
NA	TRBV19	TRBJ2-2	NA	TGTGCCAGTAGGACAGGGAACACCGGGGAGCTGTTTTTT	CASRTGNTGELFF
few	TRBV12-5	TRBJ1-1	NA	TGTGCTAGCACCAGACGGGATGAAGCTTTCTTT	CASTRRDEAFF
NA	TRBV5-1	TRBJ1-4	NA	TGCGCCAGCAGCTTGGCCCCGCCAGGGCGGTCAACTAATGAAAAACTGTTTTTT	CASSLAPPGRSTNEKLFF
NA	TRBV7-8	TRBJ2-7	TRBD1	TGTGCCAGCAGCCCCCGGACAGGTGTTTACGAGCAGTACTTC	CASSPRTGVYEQYF
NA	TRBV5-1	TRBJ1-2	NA	TGCGCCAGCAGCTTGGAGTCAGGCAGAGCTAACTATGGCTACACCTTC	CASSLESGRANYGYTF
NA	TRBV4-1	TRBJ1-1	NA	TGCGCCAGCAGCCCAGCAGGGCTGAGGACTGAAGCTTTCTTT	CASSPAGLRTEAFF
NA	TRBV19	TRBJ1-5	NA	TGTGCCAGTAGTTACAAGGTGACAGTTTGGGATAGTCAGCCCCAGCATTTT	CASSYKVTVWDSQPQHF
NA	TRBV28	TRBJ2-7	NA	TGTGCCAGCAATACACCCTACGAGCAGTACTTC	CASNTPYEQYF
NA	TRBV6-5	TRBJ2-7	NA	TGTGCCAGCAGGAGGGACATTTACGAGCAGTACTTC	CASRRDIYEQYF
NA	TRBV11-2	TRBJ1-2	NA	TGTGCCAGCAGCTCCACCCCGGAGGGCTACACCTTC	CASSSTPEGYTF
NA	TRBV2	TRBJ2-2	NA	TGTGCCAGCAAGGCACGGGAATTAAACACCGGGGAGCTGTTTTTT	CASKARELNTGELFF
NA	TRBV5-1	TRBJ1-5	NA	TGCGCCAGCAGCTTGATGCCGCTGGCTCAGCCCCAGCATTTT	CASSLMPLAQPQHF
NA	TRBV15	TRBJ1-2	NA	TGTGCCACCAGCAGAGATAGGCATCTTGAGCAGGGGAACTATGGCTACACCTTC	CATSRDRHLEQGNYGYTF
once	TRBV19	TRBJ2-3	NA	TGCGCCAGTAACGATCGGACAGATACGCAGTATTTT	CASNDRTDTQYF
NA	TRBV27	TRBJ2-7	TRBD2	TGTGCCAGCAGTTTAGGGACTAGCGGGGGGTCCTACGAGCAGTACTTC	CASSLGTSGGSYEQYF
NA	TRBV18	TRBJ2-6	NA	TGTGCCAGCTCATTAATGTGGGACTTACAAAGTCGGGCCAACGTCCTGACTTTC	CASSLMWDLQSRANVLTF
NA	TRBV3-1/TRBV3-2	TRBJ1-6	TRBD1	TGTGCCAGCAGCCCCGACAGGGTTGATAATTCACCCCTCCACTTT	CASSPDRVDNSPLHF
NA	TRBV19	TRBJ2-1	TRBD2	TGTGCCAGTAGTAACCCCCAGCGGGGCTACAATGAGCAGTTCTTC	CASSNPQRGYNEQFF
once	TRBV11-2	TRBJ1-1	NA	TGTGCCAGCAGCTTAAGCTCTGTTCTCCCAGGCGAAGCTTTCTTT	CASSLSSVLPGEAFF
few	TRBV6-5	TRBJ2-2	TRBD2	TGTGCCAGCGTAAGCGGGGGCTCCACCGGGGAGCTGTTTTTT	CASVSGGSTGELFF
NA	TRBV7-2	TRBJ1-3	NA	TGTGCCAGCAGCCCGCGGGACTCTGGAAACACCATATATTTT	CASSPRDSGNTIYF
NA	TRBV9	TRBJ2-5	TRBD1	TGTGCCAGCAGCGCCAGGGGGCGCGAAGAGACCCAGTACTTC	CASSARGREETQYF
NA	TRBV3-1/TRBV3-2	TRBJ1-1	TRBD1	TGTGCCAGCAGCCAACCGGGACAGGGGAACACTGAAGCTTTCTTT	CASSQPGQGNTEAFF
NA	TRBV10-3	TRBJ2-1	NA	TGTGCCATCAGTCCGGACAGCCCCAATCCCAATGAGCAGTTCTTC	CAISPDSPNPNEQFF
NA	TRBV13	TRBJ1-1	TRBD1	TGTGCCAGCAGCTTCGGGCGACAGGGAGGCACTGAAGCTTTCTTT	CASSFGRQGGTEAFF
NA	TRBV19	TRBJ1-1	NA	TGTGCCAGTAGTCTGACGCAGGTTTCTAACACTGAAGCTTTCTTT	CASSLTQVSNTEAFF
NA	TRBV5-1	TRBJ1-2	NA	TGCGCCAGCAGCCCGAGGGGGATAGACTATGGCTACACCTTC	CASSPRGIDYGYTF